One sample yielded the 23 T cell receptor beta chains listed below, sequenced in a study of CD8+CD57+ T cells in acquired aplastic anemia. The study profiled TCR beta VDJ and CDR3 using genomic DNA as template. TCRdb ran MiXCR on the reads and lists one entry per CDR3 protein. The data hold about 180,000 distinct CDR3 sequences, with approximately 49% observed a single time. Sequences were obtained from sorted CD4+, CD8+, or CD8+CD57+ T cells (not recorded which) from PBMCs. These receptors originate from a human donor in good health.

This clonotype was recorded at least ten times. The chain has TRBV20-1 and TRBJ2-3, with D hard to call. Germline CDR1 is DFQATT and CDR2 is SNEGSKA (reference sequence). The length of the CDR3 is 15 residues. The V end lost 5 bases, the J end lost 0 bases, and 15 bases lay between the germline ends. The CDR3 nucleotides read TGCAGTGCTGGGTCCAGTGGGCTTAGCACAGATACGCAGTATTTT. Its translation: CSAGSSGLSTDTQYF.

The rearrangement links TRBV7-6 to TRBJ2-5; 7 positions agree with TRBD1. This CDR3 has 14 amino acids. Trimming at V came to 1 base and at J to 4 bases, leaving 3 bases not matched to a gene. The germline V gene encodes CDR1 SGHVS and CDR2 FNYEAQ. CDR3 protein: CASSLERGRETQYF. The CDR3 region has the DNA TGTGCCAGCAGCTTAGAAAGGGGGCGAGAGACCCAGTACTTC.

This clonotype occurred many times. This rearrangement joins TRBV20-1 to TRBJ2-5; the match to TRBD1 covers 8 bases. The germline CDR1 and CDR2 sequences are DFQATT and SNEGSKA (reference sequence). V gave up 6 bases and J gave up 5 bases; unmatched junction bases: 14. This CDR3 has 15 amino acids. CDR3 region: CSASFLDRGRETQYF. CDR3 nucleotide sequence: TGCAGTGCAAGCTTCTTAGACAGGGGCCGGGAGACCCAGTACTTC.

Comments on this clonotype: Just one base apart from a much larger clone, this may be a read error. The chain links TRBV9 to TRBJ1-2; 11 bases are shared with TRBD1. This CDR3 spans 15 amino acids. From germline, CDR1 is SGDLS and CDR2 YYNGEE. For the CDR3, the DNA is TGTGCCAGCAGCCCGCGGACAGGGGGCGCCTATGGCCACACCTTC. Amino acid sequence: CASSPRTGGAYGHTF.

This clonotype was picked up a small number of times. The gene calls are TRBV15 and TRBJ1-5, with D tentatively TRBD1 (5 bases). The CDR3 runs 14 residues. V was clipped by 6 bases and J by 4 bases, with 13 bases between them. Germline CDR1 LNHNV, CDR2 YYDKDF (reference sequence). As DNA, the CDR3 is TGTGCCACCAGATGGGACGGTAGAAATCAGCCCCAGCATTTT. This translates into CATRWDGRNQPQHF. Based on the CDR3 plus reference TRBV15 and TRBJ1-5, the full variable domain is DAMVIQNPRYQVTQFGKPVTLSCSQTLNHNVMYWYQQKSSQAPKLLFHYYDKDFNNEADTPDNFQSRRPNTSFCFLDIRSPGLGDTAMYLCATRWDGRNQPQHFGDGTRLSIL.

V gene TRBV24-1 combines with J gene TRBJ2-1, with TRBD2 matching over 8 bases. CDR1 and CDR2 from the germline V gene are KGHDR and SFDVKD. The CDR3 is made up of 14 amino acids. V lost 4 bases, J lost 2 bases, and 0 bases stayed unmatched. CDR3 DNA sequence: TGTGCCACCAGTGAAGCGGGAGCCTACAATGAGCAGTTCTTC. Protein product: CATSEAGAYNEQFF.

This clonotype was seen many times. V gene TRBV9 combines with J gene TRBJ2-1; D is perhaps TRBD1 or TRBD2 (5 bases each). The V end was cut by 4 bases, the J end by 6 bases, with 14 bases between. This CDR3 spans 14 amino acids. Germline V gene data show CDR1 as SGDLS and CDR2 as YYNGEE. CDR3 sequence reads: CASSYLSGSNEQFF. The CDR3, as DNA: TGTGCCAGCAGCTACCTGTCAGGGAGCAATGAGCAGTTCTTC.

V is TRBV4-1 and J is TRBJ1-2; D unclear. There are 16 residues in the CDR3. CDR1 and CDR2 from the germline V gene are MGHRA and YSYEKL. Trimming pared 2 bases from V and 5 bases from J, leaving 18 bases between. The CDR3 spells CASSQHERVGLYGYTF. The CDR3 region has the DNA TGCGCCAGCAGCCAACACGAAAGGGTCGGGCTTTATGGCTACACCTTC.

This rearrangement joins TRBV24-1 to TRBJ2-6, with D perhaps matching TRBD1 (5 bases). The germline CDR1 and CDR2 sequences are KGHDR and SFDVKD. V was shortened by 9 bases and J by 0 bases, with 8 bases between the two germline ends. The CDR3 consists of 14 residues. The CDR3 here is CATLDSSGANVLTF. CDR3 DNA: TGTGCCACCCTAGACAGCTCTGGGGCCAACGTCCTGACTTTC.

This clonotype was detected only a few times. The CDR3 reads CASSGDRSPLHF. The CDR3 bases are TGTGCCAGCAGCGGTGACAGGTCACCCCTCCACTTT. J is TRBJ1-6 and V is TRBV6-1, with D maybe TRBD1 (6 bases). The V end lost 6 bases, the J end lost 10 bases, and 10 bases lay between the germline ends. Germline lookup yields CDR1 MNHNS and CDR2 SASEGT. This CDR3 has 12 residues.

The V call is TRBV9, the J call TRBJ2-3; 7 positions agree with TRBD1. CDR3 size: 15 residues. The V gene end was trimmed by 2 bases and the J gene end by 2 bases; junction bases not matched to a gene: 5. Germline CDR1 SGDLS, CDR2 YYNGEE. The CDR3 DNA reads as TGTGCCAGCAGCGTCTCGACAGGGCACACAGATACGCAGTATTTT. Amino acids: CASSVSTGHTDTQYF. Full variable domain (missing parts from reference TRBV9 and TRBJ2-3): DSGVTQTPKHLITATGQRVTLRCSPRSGDLSVYWYQQSLDQGLQFLIQYYNGEERAKGNILERFSAQQFPDLHSELNLSSLELGDSALYFCASSVSTGHTDTQYFGPGTRLTVL.

This clonotype has at least ten counts. The rearrangement joins TRBV9 to TRBJ2-7; TRBD2 matches at 10 bases. The trim removed 3 bases at V and 6 bases at J, leaving 12 bases unmatched. Germline loops: CDR1 SGDLS, CDR2 YYNGEE. The CDR3 contains 16 residues. The chain's CDR3 is CASSDPTSGKRSEQYF. The CDR3, as DNA: TGTGCCAGCAGCGACCCAACTAGCGGGAAACGGTCCGAGCAGTACTTC.

The V gene is TRBV7-3, the J gene TRBJ1-1, with D unresolved. Trimming stripped 1 base from V and 5 bases from J, with 11 bases between. CDR1 is SGHTA and CDR2 is FQGTGA in the germline V gene. CDR3 size: 14 residues. CDR3 amino acids: CASSLMGIVTEAFF. CDR3 coding DNA: TGTGCCAGCAGCTTAATGGGGATTGTAACTGAAGCTTTCTTT.

The CDR3 region has the DNA TGCGCCAGCAGTGAGCCTGAACTAGCGGACCCTAACAATGAGCAGTTCTTC. This sequence encodes CASSEPELADPNNEQFF. The gene calls are TRBV10-2 and TRBJ2-1; TRBD2 matches at 8 bases. This CDR3 has 17 amino acids. Losses at the gene ends were 2 bases for V and 5 bases for J; bases not matched to a gene: 11. The V gene's germline CDR1 is WSHSY and CDR2 SAAADI.

In its sample, this clonotype was seen many times. This sequence joins TRBV4-1 and TRBJ1-2, with D unresolved. The CDR3 is 13 amino acids. CDR1 and CDR2 from the germline V gene are MGHRA and YSYEKL. V lost 5 bases, J lost 4 bases, and 11 bases lay in between. CDR3 loop: CASSFTAAYGYTF. DNA for the CDR3: TGCGCCAGCAGCTTTACAGCGGCCTATGGCTACACCTTC.

This clonotype occurred many times. The chain recombines TRBV19 with TRBJ1-3; D is unresolved. Germline CDR1 and CDR2: LNHDA and SQIVND (reference sequence). CDR3 length: 14 amino acids. V lost 6 bases, J lost 2 bases, and 11 bases lay in between. The CDR3 sequence: CASSRLSTGNTIYF. The CDR3 coding sequence is TGTGCCAGTAGCAGACTCTCAACTGGAAACACCATATATTTT.

This clonotype was seen ten or more times. The genes are TRBV7-2 and TRBJ2-7; a possible D gene is TRBD2 (6 bases). This CDR3 is built from 15 residues. CDR1 and CDR2 (germline): SGHTA, FQGNSA. V was cut by 5 bases and J by 2 bases, with 16 bases left in between. The CDR3 reads CASSPRTGGPYEQYF. Here the CDR3 DNA reads TGTGCCAGCAGCCCCCGTACCGGAGGGCCCTACGAGCAGTACTTC.

This rearrangement joins TRBV24-1 to TRBJ1-5; no clear D gene. The V end lost 2 bases, the J end lost 0 bases, and 16 bases lay between the germline ends. The CDR3 has 18 residues. Looked up from germline, CDR1 is KGHDR and CDR2 is SFDVKD. As DNA, the CDR3 is TGTGCCACCAGTGATTCAGAAACGGGGAATCTTAGCAATCAGCCCCAGCATTTT. This encodes CATSDSETGNLSNQPQHF.

Ten or more counts support this clonotype. The chain uses TRBV19 and TRBJ2-4; 8 bases map to TRBD1. CDR3 size: 17 residues. The trim removed 6 bases at V and 9 bases at J, leaving 19 bases unmatched. CDR1 LNHDA and CDR2 SQIVND come from the germline V gene (reference sequence). Here the CDR3 DNA reads TGTGCCAGTAGCGGTGCTGTGGGCAGGGGGCGTGTGGTCATTCAGTACTTC. It encodes CASSGAVGRGRVVIQYF.

V is TRBV2 and J is TRBJ2-7, with TRBD1 matching 8 bases. Germline assignment: CDR1 SNHLY and CDR2 FYNNEI. The CDR3 is 17 amino acids. V shed 0 bases and J 4 bases; nucleotides not matched to a gene: 11. The CDR3, as DNA: TGTGCCAGCAGTGAAGCCGTACCCGACAGGGGACGATACGAGCAGTACTTC. The encoded protein is CASSEAVPDRGRYEQYF.

This clonotype was seen at least ten times. This rearrangement joins TRBV29-1 to TRBJ1-4; 7 positions match TRBD1. J lost 5 bases, V lost 4 bases, and 1 base had no gene match. The CDR3 loop spans 12 amino acids. Germline V gene data show CDR1 as SQVTM and CDR2 as ANQGSEA. The CDR3 coding sequence is TGCAGCGTTGTGGGACAGAATGAAAAACTGTTTTTT. Translated, it gives CSVVGQNEKLFF.

This chain connects TRBV20-1 to TRBJ2-7, with 11 bases lining up with TRBD1. The V segment lost 3 bases and the J segment 6 bases; nucleotides outside the gene matches: 7. Germline CDR1 is DFQATT and CDR2 is SNEGSKA (reference sequence). The CDR3 sequence is 14 residues long. CDR3 amino acids: CSASYTGTGGEQYF. The DNA for the CDR3 is TGCAGTGCTAGTTACACCGGGACAGGGGGCGAGCAGTACTTC.

This clonotype has ten or more counts. The chain has TRBV27 and TRBJ1-6, with D unclear. The length of the CDR3 is 16 residues. From germline, CDR1 is MNHEY and CDR2 SMNVEV (reference sequence). The ends were cut back, 2 bases at V and 7 bases at J, with 15 bases in the middle. The CDR3 sequence is CASSLGLNRRNSPLHF. The DNA of the CDR3 is TGTGCCAGCAGTTTAGGTTTGAACCGCAGGAATTCACCCCTCCACTTT.